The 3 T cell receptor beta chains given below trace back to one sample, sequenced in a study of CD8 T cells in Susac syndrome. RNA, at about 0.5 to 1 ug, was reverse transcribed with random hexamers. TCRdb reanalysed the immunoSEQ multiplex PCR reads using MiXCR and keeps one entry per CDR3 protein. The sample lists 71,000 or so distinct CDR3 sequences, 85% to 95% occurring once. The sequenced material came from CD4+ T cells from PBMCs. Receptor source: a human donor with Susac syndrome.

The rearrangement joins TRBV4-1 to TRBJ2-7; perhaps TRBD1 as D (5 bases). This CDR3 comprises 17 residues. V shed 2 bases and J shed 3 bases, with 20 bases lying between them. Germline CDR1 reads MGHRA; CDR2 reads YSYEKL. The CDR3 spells CASSQFSPFPDSYEQYF. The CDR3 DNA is TGCGCCAGCAGCCAATTTTCCCCCTTTCCCGACAGCTACGAGCAGTACTTC.

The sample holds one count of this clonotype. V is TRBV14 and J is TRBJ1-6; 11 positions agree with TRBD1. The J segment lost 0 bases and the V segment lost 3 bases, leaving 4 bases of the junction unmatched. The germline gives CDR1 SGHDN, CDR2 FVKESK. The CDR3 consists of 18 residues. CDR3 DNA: TGTGCCAGCAGCCACGGGACAGGGGGAAGCTCCTATAATTCACCCCTCCACTTT. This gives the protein CASSHGTGGSSYNSPLHF.

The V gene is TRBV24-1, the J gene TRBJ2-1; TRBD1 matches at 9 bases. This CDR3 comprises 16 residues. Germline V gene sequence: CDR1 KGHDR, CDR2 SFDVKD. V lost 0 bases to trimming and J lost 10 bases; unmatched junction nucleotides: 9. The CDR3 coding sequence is TGTGCCACCAGTGATTTGGGACAGGGGCGGAACAGGGAGCAGTTCTTC. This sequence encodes CATSDLGQGRNREQFF.